This is a list of T cell receptor beta chains from one sample in a study of cytomegalovirus exposure and HLA in healthy donors. Profiling relied on immunoSEQ multiplex PCR, and the TCRdb table lists in-frame clones only, not all of them. In the table there are about 160,000 clones, roughly 89% of which are singletons. The sequencing sample was made of PBMCs. The receptors stem from a woman in her late teens or twenties in good health and CMV-seropositive. Each CDR3 is given with its conserved first and last residue. Fields, in order: J gene, D gene, V gene, clone size, CDR3 DNA, CDR3 protein. D genes are given only for firm matches. Clone size, where shown, is once, few, many, or a class for clones that have expanded.

>TRBJ1-1|-|TRBV5-1|-
TGCGCCAGCGGAGGGCAGGGTACCACTGAAGCTTTCTTT
CASGGQGTTEAFF
>TRBJ1-6|-|TRBV6-1|-
TGTGCCAGCAGTGCGAGGACAGCCTCCTATAATTCACCCCTCCACTTT
CASSARTASYNSPLHF
>TRBJ1-1|-|TRBV15|-
TGTGCCACCAGTTGGGCAGGGAACACTGAAGCTTTCTTT
CATSWAGNTEAFF
>TRBJ2-6|TRBD2|TRBV4-2|-
TGTGCCAGCAGCCAAGATCCTGCGGGAGGCACTGGGGCCAACGTCCTGACTTTC
CASSQDPAGGTGANVLTF
>TRBJ1-6|TRBD1|TRBV30|-
TGTGCCTGGAGGGGGACAGTTTCCTATAATTCACCCCTCCACTTT
CAWRGTVSYNSPLHF
>TRBJ2-7|-|TRBV20-1|few
TGCAGTGTTCCAGGGTTCCACGAGCAGTACTTC
CSVPGFHEQYF
>TRBJ2-7|-|TRBV6-1|-
TGTGCCAGCAGTGAAGCGCTGAGCGAGCAGTACTTC
CASSEALSEQYF
>TRBJ2-1|TRBD1|TRBV27|-
TGTGCCAGCAGTTTCCACCCTTACAGGGGAAATGAGCAGTTCTTC
CASSFHPYRGNEQFF
>TRBJ2-2|-|TRBV30|-
TGTGCCAGCCAAGAGTCCGGGGAGCTGTTTTTT
CASQESGELFF
>TRBJ2-2|TRBD2|TRBV19|-
TGTGCCAGTAGTATTCGGCTAGCGGGAGGCTTGAACACCGGGGAGCTGTTTTTT
CASSIRLAGGLNTGELFF
>TRBJ1-5|-|TRBV19|few
TGTGCCAGTAGTAAGGGGTCTCAGCCCCAGCATTTT
CASSKGSQPQHF
>TRBJ2-1|-|TRBV5-1|-
TGCGCCAGCAGCCATAGGGGGCGGGGGGCCCTCAATGAGCAGTTCTTC
CASSHRGRGALNEQFF
>TRBJ2-1|TRBD1|TRBV19|-
TGTGCCAGTAGTATAGGGACAGGGGGCGTTCGGAATGAGCAGTTCTTC
CASSIGTGGVRNEQFF
>TRBJ2-5|TRBD2|TRBV7-9|-
TGTGCCAGCAGCCCCGGCTGGAGCGGGAGCCTATGGGGAGAGACCCAGTACTTC
CASSPGWSGSLWGETQYF
>TRBJ1-2|-|TRBV5-4|-
TGTGCCACCCTAGCGGGGTCTAACTATGGCTACACCTTC
CATLAGSNYGYTF
>TRBJ2-7|TRBD2|TRBV5-1|-
TGCGCCAGCAGCTCCCTTGCCAGCGGGAACTACGAGCAGTACTTC
CASSSLASGNYEQYF
>TRBJ2-3|TRBD2|TRBV2|-
TGTGCCAGCAGTTCGGGGGGGCGCGGAGATACGCAGTATTTT
CASSSGGRGDTQYF
>TRBJ1-3|-|TRBV28|-
TGTGCCAGCAGGGAGACGGGGGGCCCTGGAAACACCATATATTTT
CASRETGGPGNTIYF
>TRBJ1-4|-|TRBV18|-
TGTGCCAGCTCGACCGGGGGTGAAAAACTGTTTTTT
CASSTGGEKLFF
>TRBJ2-1|TRBD2|TRBV6-6|-
TGTGCCAGCAGTAACCTCCGGGAGGGAGTCTACAATGAGCAGTTCTTC
CASSNLREGVYNEQFF
>TRBJ2-1|-|TRBV29-1|-
TGCAGCGTTGCTGGACACCGACCCTACAATGAGCAGTTCTTC
CSVAGHRPYNEQFF
>TRBJ1-1|-|TRBV12-5|-
TGTGCTAGTGGCACAGGGCTGAACACTGAAGCTTTCTTT
CASGTGLNTEAFF
>TRBJ2-7|TRBD1|TRBV6-6|-
TGTGCCAGCAGTTACCGCGGGACAGGGTCCTACGAGCAGTACTTC
CASSYRGTGSYEQYF
>TRBJ2-7|TRBD1|TRBV6-5|-
TGTGCCAGCAGTATAGGGGGACAGGGCTACGAGCAGTACTTC
CASSIGGQGYEQYF
>TRBJ2-1|TRBD1|TRBV27|-
TGTGCCAGCAGTTTAGGACAGGGAATTTACAATGAGCAGTTCTTC
CASSLGQGIYNEQFF
>TRBJ1-4|TRBD1|TRBV5-1|-
TGCGCCAGCAGCTTTGGACTTACAGGGGGCGCCAACGAAAAACTGTTTTTT
CASSFGLTGGANEKLFF
>TRBJ1-2|-|TRBV14|-
TGTGCCAGCAGCCCCATATACAGCTATGGCTACACCTTC
CASSPIYSYGYTF
>TRBJ1-1|-|TRBV30|few
TGTGCTACCAGAGACGGAGGGGTCACTGAAGCTTTCTTT
CATRDGGVTEAFF
>TRBJ2-7|-|TRBV12-5|-
TGTGCTAGTGGTACTCCCCGGGACATATACTACGAGCAGTACTTC
CASGTPRDIYYEQYF
>TRBJ2-4|TRBD2|TRBV5-4|-
TGTGCCAGCAGCATAGCGGGAGCCAAAAACATTCAGTACTTC
CASSIAGAKNIQYF
>TRBJ1-2|-|TRBV7-2|once
TGTGCCAGCAGTCCCCGCGGCCAGCTGGGCTACACCTTC
CASSPRGQLGYTF
>TRBJ2-7|TRBD1|TRBV4-1|few
TGCGCCAGCAGCCCCATCGGGACAGGGTGGGACGAGCAGTACTTC
CASSPIGTGWDEQYF
>TRBJ2-7|-|TRBV4-3|-
TGCGCCAGCAGCCCTGGAGGGACAGCCTACGAGCAGTACTTC
CASSPGGTAYEQYF
>TRBJ1-1|TRBD1|TRBV7-8|-
TGTGCCAGCAGCTGGGGACAGGGCGGCGCTTTCTTT
CASSWGQGGAFF
>TRBJ1-2|-|TRBV6-5|-
TGTGCCAGCAGTTACCGGTGGGGGGTTAACTATGGCTACACCTTC
CASSYRWGVNYGYTF
>TRBJ2-7|-|TRBV5-4|-
TGTGCCAGCAGCCTCCCAGGGCCCCCCTACGAGCAGTACTTC
CASSLPGPPYEQYF
>TRBJ1-6|-|TRBV25-1|-
TGTGCCAGCAGTGAGCAACGGAGCTCCTATAATTCACCCCTCCACTTT
CASSEQRSSYNSPLHF
>TRBJ2-3|TRBD2|TRBV9|-
TGTGCCAGCAGCCCAGGGACTAGCCATCAAGATACGCAGTATTTT
CASSPGTSHQDTQYF
>TRBJ2-1|-|TRBV7-3|few
TGTGCCAGCAGCGCTCAGCTCTGGGTAGCCCCTGGCAATGAGCAGTTCTTC
CASSAQLWVAPGNEQFF
>TRBJ2-7|-|TRBV27|-
TGTGCCAGCAGTTCCCCGGGGGAGCAGTACTTC
CASSSPGEQYF
>TRBJ2-7|TRBD1|TRBV5-1|-
TGCGCCAGCAGCGTGGGACAGGGGACCTACGAGCAGTACTTC
CASSVGQGTYEQYF
>TRBJ2-2|TRBD2|TRBV28|-
TGTGCCAGCAGTTTATTGTCTAGCGGCGCCGGGGAGCTGTTTTTT
CASSLLSSGAGELFF
>TRBJ1-4|-|TRBV5-4|-
TGTGCCAGCAGCGAGGACAGAGTTAATGAAAAACTGTTTTTT
CASSEDRVNEKLFF
>TRBJ1-2|TRBD1|TRBV27|-
TGTGCCAGCAGTTTTGGCAGGGGGCTCTATGGCTACACCTTC
CASSFGRGLYGYTF
>TRBJ2-1|-|TRBV9|-
TGTGCCAGCAGCGTAGCTCCAGCGGAGGGGTACAATGAGCAGTTCTTC
CASSVAPAEGYNEQFF
>TRBJ1-5|TRBD1|TRBV10-3|-
TGTGCCAGTACCGGGACAGAGTATCAGCCCCAGCATTTT
CASTGTEYQPQHF
>TRBJ2-1|TRBD2|TRBV10-1|-
TGCGCCAGCAGTGCGGCTAGCGGGGCGTGGGATGAGCAGTTCTTC
CASSAASGAWDEQFF
>TRBJ2-1|-|TRBV20-1|few
TGCAGTGCTAGTCTCGCAATGAGGCAGTTCTTC
CSASLAMRQFF
>TRBJ2-1|TRBD1|TRBV6-1|-
TGTGCCAGCGGCCGACAGGGGTATCGCAATGAGCAGTTCTTC
CASGRQGYRNEQFF
>TRBJ2-7|TRBD2|TRBV5-1|-
TGCGCCAGCAGCTTAGCGGGAGGTAACTACGAGCAGTACTTC
CASSLAGGNYEQYF
>TRBJ2-5|TRBD1|TRBV11-2|once
TGTGCCAGCAGCACTCCGGACAGGGTGGAAAGGGAGACCCAGTACTTC
CASSTPDRVERETQYF
>TRBJ2-3|-|TRBV7-8|-
TGTGCCAGCAGCTTATCCCCTCAGTTGTATTTT
CASSLSPQLYF
>TRBJ1-1|-|TRBV7-9|-
TGTGCCAGCAGCGGCTCATGGGGGCCTGAAGCTTTCTTT
CASSGSWGPEAFF
>TRBJ2-1|TRBD1|TRBV2|-
TGTGCCAGCACCTCGGGACAGGGCTTTTACAATGAGCAGTTCTTC
CASTSGQGFYNEQFF
>TRBJ2-1|TRBD2|TRBV27|-
TGTGCCAGCAGTTTCGGGGGACTAGCGGGGGGTGGGATTGAGCAGTTCTTC
CASSFGGLAGGGIEQFF
>TRBJ2-1|TRBD2|TRBV30|few
TGTGCCTGGAGTACTCTAGCGGGGATAACAAATGAGCAGTTCTTC
CAWSTLAGITNEQFF